The sequence of this T cell receptor beta chain was determined in a study of blood T cell repertoires in COVID-19. Using immunoSEQ multiplex PCR, the repertoire was profiled, and TCRdb retains in-frame clones only, with some absent. The table shows approximately 150,000 clones, with approximately 80% occurring only once. Looked up from germline, CDR1 is SGHVS and CDR2 is FQNEAQ. Trimming took off 3 bases at V and 0 bases at J, with 8 bases between the two ends. The CDR3 spans 15 residues. The TCR originated in a man in his sixties with active or convalescent COVID-19. The sequenced material came from peripheral blood. The V gene is TRBV7-8, the J gene TRBJ1-4; D is unresolved. For the CDR3, the DNA is TGTGCCAGCAGCTTCACAGATGCAACTAATGAAAAACTGTTTTTT. This codes for CASSFTDATNEKLFF.